This TCR beta chain appears in the sequencing data of a study of blood T cell repertoires in COVID-19 (dated by TCRdb to about 2020). Study-level background: The collaborator samples originated in the United States, Italy and Spain and spanned the acute and convalescent phases of COVID-19. The prospective study material was composed of cDNA or gDNA derived from T cells, B-cell-depleted T cells, or PBMCs. A freely available public database, intended as a resource for researchers studying the immune response to SARS-CoV-2, is where the repertoires were released. The samples were drawn from two sources: the first 160 participants of the ongoing ImmuneRACE study, and 1,254 subjects contributed by 6 global collaborators. HLA class I and class II types, where available, came from metadata supplied by the sample provider rather than from assay-based typing. Deeply sampled blood TCRbeta repertoires from subjects exposed to, actively infected with, or recovered from COVID-19 were included in the dataset. The sample metadata nearly always contained a de-identified subject ID, COVID-19 status, age in years and sex.

At one collaborating source in Seattle, patients were enrolled during active infection and were followed longitudinally through the course of disease. Each collaborating institution followed its own protocols to collect whole blood in K2EDTA tubes. For TCRbeta analysis, collaborators shipped samples in one of three forms: frozen whole blood, isolated PBMCs, or DNA extracted from either of those sample types. TCRbeta CDR3 regions were amplified from genomic DNA by means of the immunoSEQ Assay, a bias-controlled multiplex PCR. Processing in the source paper ran as follows. The number of nucleated cells in each sample was estimated by amplification of reference gene primers within the assay. To quantify the absolute abundance of each unique TCRbeta CDR3 rearrangement, sequence reads were collapsed and filtered. For each sample, productive Simpson clonality was calculated by taking the square root of Simpson's diversity index across productive rearrangements. The table comes from immuneACCESS by way of TCRdb, which keeps in-frame sequences with V and J called. Part of the clones is missing from these tables; in studies checked, under half for an unresolved V gene and the rest for unknown reasons. V and J calls and clone size follow that table, whereas D and trimming were derived from the DNA. This sample holds approximately 250,000 clones; roughly 82% were observed only once. Approximately 6% of the sample comes from the top ten.

As regards this clone: Its antigen is currently not known. No much larger clone exists at a distance of one base, and base qualities are not known.

Broad study findings and their caveats: Clinical and demographic metadata were provided uncurated, with the amount varying by source and participant.

The sequence derives from a woman older than 75 with COVID-19, enrolled during active disease. Sample: peripheral blood.

The nucleotide sequence is TGTGCCAGCAGTCCCGAACTAGGCGTCCTGACTTTC. Its product reads: CASSPELGVLTF. This receptor chain uses TRBV12-3 or TRBV12-4 and TRBJ2-6; possibly the D gene is TRBD2, per 5 matching bases. The CDR3 measures 12 amino acids from cysteine to phenylalanine. Only the CDR3 region is kept as DNA, spanning 36 bases read in frame from base 1. The V and J ends are trimmed by 5 bases and 12 bases, leaving 11 bases between them.